The rows below give T cell receptor beta chains drawn from one sample of a study of blood T cell repertoires in COVID-19. This table comes from immunoSEQ multiplex PCR, and its TCRdb copy is limited to in-frame clones, with some not included. The sample comprises approximately 350,000 clones, about nine tenths of which are singletons, and around 7.9% rests with the top ten. The specimen was peripheral blood. The receptor source for this set is a woman in her seventies with COVID-19, enrolled during active disease. CDR3s include the opening cysteine and the closing phenylalanine or tryptophan. Each record gives: J gene, clone size, V gene, D gene, CDR3 protein, CDR3 DNA. The D gene is left open where the match is weak. For some rows the clone size is stated as once, few or many, or as a class when expanded; others skip it.

j_gene: TRBJ1-2; abundance: .; v_gene: TRBV9; d_gene: .; CDR3aa: CASSTTGYGYTF; CDR3nt: TGTGCCAGCAGCACGACAGGATATGGCTACACCTTC
j_gene: TRBJ2-5; abundance: .; v_gene: TRBV5-8; d_gene: TRBD1; CDR3aa: CASSFLRGPTETQYF; CDR3nt: TGTGCCAGCAGCTTTCTCAGGGGGCCGACAGAGACCCAGTACTTC
j_gene: TRBJ2-7; abundance: once; v_gene: TRBV7-8; d_gene: .; CDR3aa: CASSLGIVGQNYEQYF; CDR3nt: TGTGCCAGCAGCTTAGGTATTGTTGGACAAAATTACGAGCAGTACTTC
j_gene: TRBJ1-5; abundance: .; v_gene: TRBV23-1; d_gene: .; CDR3aa: CASSPDRNQPQHF; CDR3nt: TGCGCCAGCAGTCCCGACAGAAATCAGCCCCAGCATTTT
j_gene: TRBJ2-7; abundance: once; v_gene: TRBV10-1; d_gene: .; CDR3aa: CASSELRGLGEQYF; CDR3nt: TGCGCCAGCAGTGAGTTGCGGGGGCTAGGAGAGCAGTACTTC
j_gene: TRBJ1-4; abundance: .; v_gene: TRBV5-1; d_gene: .; CDR3aa: CASSLARVSTNEKLFF; CDR3nt: TGCGCCAGCAGCTTGGCCAGGGTCTCTACTAATGAAAAACTGTTTTTT
j_gene: TRBJ1-5; abundance: once; v_gene: TRBV7-2; d_gene: TRBD1; CDR3aa: CASSHGGTGGYQPQHF; CDR3nt: TGTGCCAGCAGCCATGGAGGTACAGGGGGATATCAGCCCCAGCATTTT
j_gene: TRBJ1-4; abundance: .; v_gene: TRBV5-1; d_gene: .; CDR3aa: CASSLVAASSELFF; CDR3nt: TGCGCCAGCAGCTTGGTGGCAGCTAGTTCGGAACTGTTTTTT
j_gene: TRBJ1-2; abundance: once; v_gene: TRBV27; d_gene: .; CDR3aa: CASSTPSGGYTF; CDR3nt: TGTGCCAGCAGCACCCCCAGCGGGGGCTACACCTTC
j_gene: TRBJ2-7; abundance: .; v_gene: TRBV6-2/TRBV6-3; d_gene: .; CDR3aa: CASSYSLTGPYEQYF; CDR3nt: TGTGCCAGCAGTTACTCGCTGACAGGCCCCTACGAGCAGTACTTC
j_gene: TRBJ2-5; abundance: .; v_gene: TRBV9; d_gene: TRBD1; CDR3aa: CASSLGDRYQETQYF; CDR3nt: TGTGCCAGCAGCCTCGGGGACAGATACCAAGAGACCCAGTACTTC
j_gene: TRBJ1-2; abundance: .; v_gene: TRBV7-3; d_gene: .; CDR3aa: CASGPDRNYGYTF; CDR3nt: TGTGCCAGCGGCCCGGACAGAAACTATGGCTACACCTTC
j_gene: TRBJ2-7; abundance: .; v_gene: TRBV18; d_gene: .; CDR3aa: CASSPQTRDEQYF; CDR3nt: TGTGCCAGCTCACCACAAACCCGGGACGAGCAGTACTTC
j_gene: TRBJ1-5; abundance: .; v_gene: TRBV20-1; d_gene: .; CDR3aa: CSAGLPQHF; CDR3nt: TGCAGTGCCGGTTTGCCCCAGCATTTT
j_gene: TRBJ1-2; abundance: .; v_gene: TRBV30; d_gene: .; CDR3aa: CAWSPWGGYGYTF; CDR3nt: TGTGCCTGGAGCCCTTGGGGGGGTTATGGCTACACCTTC
j_gene: TRBJ2-7; abundance: .; v_gene: TRBV7-9; d_gene: .; CDR3aa: CASSLKKYEQYF; CDR3nt: TGTGCCAGCAGCCTAAAGAAGTACGAGCAGTACTTC
j_gene: TRBJ1-2; abundance: .; v_gene: TRBV9; d_gene: TRBD1; CDR3aa: CASSVDRANYGYTF; CDR3nt: TGTGCCAGCAGCGTGGACAGGGCTAACTATGGCTACACCTTC
j_gene: TRBJ1-2; abundance: .; v_gene: TRBV24-1; d_gene: .; CDR3aa: CATSEVSGGYTF; CDR3nt: TGTGCCACCAGTGAGGTGTCGGGGGGCTACACCTTC
j_gene: TRBJ2-7; abundance: .; v_gene: TRBV18; d_gene: .; CDR3aa: CASSTRDNSYEQYF; CDR3nt: TGTGCCAGCTCGACCCGGGACAACTCCTACGAGCAGTACTTC
j_gene: TRBJ2-3; abundance: .; v_gene: TRBV9; d_gene: TRBD2; CDR3aa: CASSSSGGGPTDTQYF; CDR3nt: TGTGCCAGCAGCTCTAGCGGGGGCGGCCCCACAGATACGCAGTATTTT
j_gene: TRBJ1-5; abundance: .; v_gene: TRBV3-1/TRBV3-2; d_gene: .; CDR3aa: CASSLGNQPQHF; CDR3nt: TGTGCCAGCAGCCTCGGCAATCAGCCCCAGCATTTT
j_gene: TRBJ2-6; abundance: .; v_gene: TRBV6-5; d_gene: .; CDR3aa: CASSLTGSSGANVLTF; CDR3nt: TGTGCCAGCAGTTTAACAGGGAGCTCTGGGGCCAACGTCCTGACTTTC
j_gene: TRBJ1-4; abundance: .; v_gene: TRBV28; d_gene: .; CDR3aa: CASSEPGRGSEKLFF; CDR3nt: TGTGCCAGCAGCGAACCGGGACGGGGGTCAGAAAAACTGTTTTTT
j_gene: TRBJ2-1; abundance: .; v_gene: TRBV27; d_gene: TRBD2; CDR3aa: CASTVAGGPGEQFF; CDR3nt: TGTGCCAGCACAGTGGCGGGGGGGCCCGGTGAGCAGTTCTTC
j_gene: TRBJ2-1; abundance: .; v_gene: TRBV2; d_gene: TRBD1; CDR3aa: CASSPGGTGHNEQFF; CDR3nt: TGTGCCAGCAGTCCTGGTGGGACAGGGCACAATGAGCAGTTCTTC
j_gene: TRBJ2-5; abundance: .; v_gene: TRBV10-3; d_gene: TRBD1; CDR3aa: CATRKTGGIEETQYF; CDR3nt: TGTGCCACTAGAAAGACAGGGGGAATTGAGGAGACCCAGTACTTC
j_gene: TRBJ2-5; abundance: .; v_gene: TRBV5-4; d_gene: TRBD2; CDR3aa: CASSLFGLAGQETQYF; CDR3nt: TGTGCCAGCAGCTTATTCGGACTAGCGGGACAAGAGACCCAGTACTTC
j_gene: TRBJ1-2; abundance: .; v_gene: TRBV6-5; d_gene: .; CDR3aa: CASSTRIRGYGYTF; CDR3nt: TGTGCCAGCAGTACGCGAATCAGGGGCTATGGCTACACCTTC